This TCR beta chain was identified during a study of CD8 T cells in ankylosing spondylitis. Points from the study as a whole: Within ankylosing spondylitis blood, a TCR beta motif made up of fewer than ten highly homologous variants appeared to be characteristic. The clones that were linked to disease were reported to be significantly enriched in matched synovial fluid samples from ankylosing spondylitis patients. Peripheral blood held disease-linked clones only at relatively low frequency, and these were CD8+. There were earlier reports of some motif variants in reactive arthritis synovial fluid and blood.

The CDR3 has 12 amino acids. CDR1 is LGHDT, CDR2 YNNKEL, per germline (reference sequence). Trimming shortened V by 0 bases and J by 3 bases, and 3 bases separated the two germline ends. Using quantitative 5'-RACE with molecular barcodes, the authors made TCR beta libraries. TCRdb re-called the 5' RACE reads with MiXCR, one entry per CDR3 protein. Counted here are 200,000 to 250,000 distinct CDR3 sequences, about 18% occurring once; the ten biggest clones make up about 44%. Note on this clonotype: Antigen unknown.

The sample consisted of blood, either unsorted or a sorted T cell fraction (not recorded which). The sequence came from a male donor with ankylosing spondylitis. V is TRBV3-1 and J is TRBJ2-7; D gene unclear. The CDR3: CASSQEFYEQYF. Here the CDR3 DNA reads TGTGCCAGCAGCCAAGAGTTCTACGAGCAGTACTTC.